The sequence of this T cell receptor beta chain was determined in a study of blood T cells in healthy people across ages. Notes on the study in general: Comparison with aged donors showed that long-lived donors had more naive CD4+ cells and higher diversity.

This clonotype came up a few times. No antigen is known for it. This CDR3 contains 13 residues. CDR1 and CDR2 (germline): DFQATT, SNEGSKA (reference sequence). Trimming removed 3 bases from V and 8 bases from J, with 16 bases in between. The use of a sample-barcoded 5' primer and a J-beta primer mix characterized a second PCR of about 7 to 12 cycles. TCRdb redid the calling of the 5' RACE reads with MiXCR, one entry per CDR3 protein. In the table there are roughly 2 million distinct CDR3 sequences, around 48% of which are singletons. The sequenced material came from blood. The sequence derives from a middle-aged woman in good health. V is TRBV20-1 and J is TRBJ1-2; maybe TRBD1 (5 bases). This CDR3 is CSASPQGQRGYTF. CDR3 nucleotides: TGCAGTGCTAGCCCCCAGGGCCAGAGGGGCTACACCTTC.